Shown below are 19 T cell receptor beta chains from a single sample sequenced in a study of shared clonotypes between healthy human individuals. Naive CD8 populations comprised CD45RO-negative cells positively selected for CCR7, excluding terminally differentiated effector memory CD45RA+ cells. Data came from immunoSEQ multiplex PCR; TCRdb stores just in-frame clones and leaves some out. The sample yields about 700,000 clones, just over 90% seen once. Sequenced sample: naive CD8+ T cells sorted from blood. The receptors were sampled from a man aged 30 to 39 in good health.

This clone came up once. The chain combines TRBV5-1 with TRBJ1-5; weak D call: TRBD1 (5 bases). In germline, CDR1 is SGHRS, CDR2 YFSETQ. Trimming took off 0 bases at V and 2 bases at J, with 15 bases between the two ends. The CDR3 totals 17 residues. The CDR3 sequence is CASSLEAASRGNQPQHF. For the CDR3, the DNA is TGCGCCAGCAGCTTGGAGGCAGCCAGCAGGGGCAATCAGCCCCAGCATTTT.

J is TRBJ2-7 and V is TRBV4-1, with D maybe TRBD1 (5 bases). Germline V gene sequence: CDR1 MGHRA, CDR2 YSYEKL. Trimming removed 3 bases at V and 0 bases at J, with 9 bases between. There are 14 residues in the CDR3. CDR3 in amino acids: CASSQLQGSYEQYF. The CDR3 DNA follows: TGCGCCAGCAGCCAGTTGCAGGGCTCCTACGAGCAGTACTTC.

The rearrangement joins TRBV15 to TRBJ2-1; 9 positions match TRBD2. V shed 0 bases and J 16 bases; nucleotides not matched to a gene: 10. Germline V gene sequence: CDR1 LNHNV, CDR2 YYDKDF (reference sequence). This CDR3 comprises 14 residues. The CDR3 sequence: CATSRDLDGGRAFF. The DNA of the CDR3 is TGTGCCACCAGCAGAGATCTTGACGGCGGGAGGGCCTTCTTC.

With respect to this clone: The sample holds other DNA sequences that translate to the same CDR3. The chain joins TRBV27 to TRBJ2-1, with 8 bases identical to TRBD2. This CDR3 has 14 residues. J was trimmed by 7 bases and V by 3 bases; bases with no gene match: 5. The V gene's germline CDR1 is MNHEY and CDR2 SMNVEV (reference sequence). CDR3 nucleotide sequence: TGTGCCAGCAGTTTCGGCGGGGGGTGGAATGAGCAGTTCTTC. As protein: CASSFGGGWNEQFF.

CDR3 DNA: TGTGCCAGCAGTCAGTCACAGGTCTCGGACAATGAGCAGTTCTTC. Protein sequence: CASSQSQVSDNEQFF. The chain recombines TRBV4-2 with TRBJ2-1; D perhaps matches TRBD1 (5 bases). The germline V gene has CDR1 LGHNA and CDR2 YNFKEQ. The CDR3 extends over 15 amino acids. V shed 6 bases and J shed 5 bases, with 17 bases lying between them.

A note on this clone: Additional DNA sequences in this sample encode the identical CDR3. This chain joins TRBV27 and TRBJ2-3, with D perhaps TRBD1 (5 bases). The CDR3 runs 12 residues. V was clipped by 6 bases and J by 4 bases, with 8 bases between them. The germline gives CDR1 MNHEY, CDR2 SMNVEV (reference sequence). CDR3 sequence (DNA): TGTGCCAGCAGGGGGCTCGCAGATACGCAGTATTTT. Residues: CASRGLADTQYF.

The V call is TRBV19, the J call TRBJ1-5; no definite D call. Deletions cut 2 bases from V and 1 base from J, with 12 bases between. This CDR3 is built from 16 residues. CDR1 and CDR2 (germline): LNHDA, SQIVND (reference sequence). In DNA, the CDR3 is TGTGCCAGTAGTATATCGGGATTGGCGAGCAATCAGCCCCAGCATTTT. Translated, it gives CASSISGLASNQPQHF.

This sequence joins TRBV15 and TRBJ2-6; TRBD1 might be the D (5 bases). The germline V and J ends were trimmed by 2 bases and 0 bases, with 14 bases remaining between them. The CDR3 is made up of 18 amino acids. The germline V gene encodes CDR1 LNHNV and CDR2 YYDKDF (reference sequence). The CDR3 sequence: CATSRRRQGLSGANVLTF. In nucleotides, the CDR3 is TGTGCCACCAGCAGAAGGCGCCAGGGCCTCTCTGGGGCCAACGTCCTGACTTTC.

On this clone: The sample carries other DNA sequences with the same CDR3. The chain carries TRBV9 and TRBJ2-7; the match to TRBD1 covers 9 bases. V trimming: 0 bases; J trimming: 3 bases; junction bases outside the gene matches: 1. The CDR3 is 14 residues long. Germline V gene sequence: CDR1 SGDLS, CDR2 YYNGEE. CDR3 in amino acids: CASSVGDRVYEQYF. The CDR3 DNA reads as TGTGCCAGCAGCGTAGGGGACAGGGTCTACGAGCAGTACTTC.

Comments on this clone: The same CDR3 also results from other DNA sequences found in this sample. CDR3 sequence (DNA): TGTGCCAGCAGTTTAAGCACAGGGGGGTACGAGCAGTACTTC. It yields the protein CASSLSTGGYEQYF. The rearrangement uses TRBV27 and TRBJ2-7, with 8 bases lining up with TRBD1. Germline CDR1 and CDR2: MNHEY and SMNVEV (reference sequence). V was clipped by 2 bases and J by 4 bases; unmatched bases: 4. This CDR3 has 14 residues.

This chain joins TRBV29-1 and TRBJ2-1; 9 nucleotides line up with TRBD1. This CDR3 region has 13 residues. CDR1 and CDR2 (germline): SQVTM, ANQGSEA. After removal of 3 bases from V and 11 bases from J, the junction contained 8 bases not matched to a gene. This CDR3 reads CSVEVTGTGQQFF. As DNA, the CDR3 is TGCAGCGTTGAGGTGACCGGGACAGGGCAGCAGTTCTTC.

CDR3 in amino acids: CSVEAREATEFF. DNA for the CDR3: TGCAGCGTTGAAGCCCGGGAGGCAACGGAGTTCTTC. This sequence joins TRBV29-1 and TRBJ2-1; 7 positions agree with TRBD2. CDR3 size: 12 residues. With 1 base clipped from V and 14 bases from J, the junction kept 8 bases outside the gene matches. Germline V gene data show CDR1 as SQVTM and CDR2 as ANQGSEA.

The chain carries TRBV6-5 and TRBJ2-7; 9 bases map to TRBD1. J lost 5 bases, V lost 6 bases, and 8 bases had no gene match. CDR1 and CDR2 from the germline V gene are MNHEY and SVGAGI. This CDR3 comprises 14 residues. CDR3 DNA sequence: TGTGCCAGCAGACTCCGGGACAGGGACCACGAGCAGTACTTC. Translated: CASRLRDRDHEQYF.

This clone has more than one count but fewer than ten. The CDR3 bases are TGTGCCAGCAGCTTAGCGGGTTGGTCCTACGAGCAGTACTTC. Amino acids: CASSLAGWSYEQYF. The V gene is TRBV11-1, the J gene TRBJ2-7; no clear D. Germline CDR1 reads SGHAT; CDR2 reads FQDESV (reference sequence). V was cut by 0 bases and J by 1 base, with 7 bases left in between. CDR3 size: 14 residues.

The CDR3 loop is CASSARDAYEQYF. The CDR3 region has the DNA TGTGCCAGCAGTGCTCGGGATGCCTACGAGCAGTACTTC. The chain links TRBV6-1 to TRBJ2-7, with D possibly TRBD2 on 5 matching bases. CDR3 length: 13 amino acids. Germline CDR1 MNHNS, CDR2 SASEGT. The V and J ends lost 4 bases and 2 bases respectively, with 9 bases between them.

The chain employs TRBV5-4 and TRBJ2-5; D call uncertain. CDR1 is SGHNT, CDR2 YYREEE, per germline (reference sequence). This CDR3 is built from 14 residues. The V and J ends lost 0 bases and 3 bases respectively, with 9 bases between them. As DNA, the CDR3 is TGTGCCAGCAGCTTGGGGACGGAAAAAGAGACCCAGTACTTC. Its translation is CASSLGTEKETQYF.

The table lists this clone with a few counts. CDR3 DNA sequence: TGTGCCAGCAGCCCAAGAGGGGGCGTCTATGGCTACACCTTC. This codes for CASSPRGGVYGYTF. The genes are TRBV13 and TRBJ1-2; the match to TRBD1 covers 7 bases. This CDR3 has 14 residues. CDR1 and CDR2 (germline): PRHDT, FYEKMQ (reference sequence). Trimming took 5 bases from V and 4 from J; bases not matched to a gene: 7.

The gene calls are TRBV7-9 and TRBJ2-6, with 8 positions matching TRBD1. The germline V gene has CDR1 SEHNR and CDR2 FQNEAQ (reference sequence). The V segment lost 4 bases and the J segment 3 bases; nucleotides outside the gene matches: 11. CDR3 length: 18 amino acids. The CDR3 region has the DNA TGTGCCAGCAGCTCCACACGGACAGGGTTGGGTGGGGCCAACGTCCTGACTTTC. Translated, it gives CASSSTRTGLGGANVLTF.

DNA of the CDR3: TGTGCCAGCAGGTTACTAGCGGGAGTTCTCAATGAGCAGTTCTTC. Amino acids: CASRLLAGVLNEQFF. The V and J genes are TRBV7-9 and TRBJ2-1; TRBD2 matches at 11 bases. The CDR3 loop spans 15 amino acids. Germline V CDR1 and CDR2: SEHNR, FQNEAQ (reference sequence). V was pared by 6 bases and J by 6 bases, with 7 bases of the junction left unmatched. The full variable domain, rest sourced from reference TRBV7-9 and TRBJ2-1, is DTGVSQNPRHKITKRGQNVTFRCDPISEHNRLYWYRQTLGQGPEFLTYFQNEAQLEKSRLLSDRFSAERPKGSFSTLEIQRTEQGDSAMYLCASRLLAGVLNEQFFGPGTRLTVL.